The clone carrying this TCR beta chain was detected ten times or more. What it binds is not known. This entry is derived from a study of T-cell reconstitution after alpha-beta-depleted transplantation in children. A TCRbeta library incorporating unique molecular identifiers was prepared. Each CDR3 protein gets one entry after TCRdb re-called the PCR reads with MiXCR. The table has hundreds of thousands of distinct CDR3 sequences, around 13% seen once; the top ten hold 0.79%. Overall study results and limits: The origin of alpha-beta T cells about two months after transplant was reportedly several hundred expanded graft clones.

The germline gives CDR1 MGHDK, CDR2 SYGVNS. V dropped 8 bases and J dropped 4; count of bases not matched to a gene: 13. This CDR3 contains 15 residues. The chain has TRBV25-1 and TRBJ2-7, with 8 bases that match TRBD2. This TCR came from a girl aged 2 to 10 with congenital amegakaryocytic thrombocytopenia, due to receive a stem cell transplant. The sequencing here drew on PBMCs, taken before TCRalphabeta/CD19-depleted stem cell transplant. The CDR3 loop is CASPTKLAETYEQYF. CDR3 sequence (DNA): TGTGCCAGCCCCACCAAACTAGCGGAGACTTACGAGCAGTACTTC.